A single sample is the source of the 20 T cell receptor beta chains below, sequenced in a study of low-dose radiotherapy and immunotherapy resistance in tumors. Gene-specific TRAV and TRBV primers were used for first-strand cDNA, covering alpha and beta chains. TCRs were put through 15 to 25 PCR cycles of amplification with Phusion. A constant-region primer and the V-primer adapter served as the primer pair. Using its own MiXCR run on the reads, TCRdb lists one record per CDR3 protein. The sample has 13,000 or so distinct CDR3 sequences, about 75% seen once; the top ten hold over 4.5%. The receptor source for this set is a human donor with advanced metastatic prostate, ovarian, gallbladder or colorectal cancer (not recorded which). This table probably holds off-target reads from a library built for another chain.

The V gene is TRBV12-3 or TRBV12-4, the J gene TRBJ2-1; TRBD1 agrees at 8 bases. CDR3 size: 17 residues. Trimming cost V 6 bases and J 0 bases; bases outside gene matches: 10. CDR3 sequence reads: CASRTARQGSSYNEQFF. The CDR3 DNA reads as TGTGCCAGCAGGACCGCCCGACAGGGGAGCTCCTACAATGAGCAGTTCTTC.

V is TRBV7-8 and J is TRBJ2-1; no clear D gene. Trimming removed 5 bases at V and 4 bases at J, with 9 bases between. This CDR3 has 13 amino acids. CDR1 is SGHVS and CDR2 is FQNEAQ in the germline V gene. The CDR3 sequence: CASSPGPYNEQFF. CDR3 in DNA: TGTGCCAGCAGCCCCGGGCCATACAATGAGCAGTTCTTC. Filled out from reference TRBV7-8 and TRBJ2-1, the complete variable domain reads GAGVSQSPRYKVAKRGQDVALRCDPISGHVSLFWYQQALGQGPEFLTYFQNEAQLDKSGLPSDRFFAERPEGSVSTLKIQRTQQEDSAVYLCASSPGPYNEQFFGPGTRLTVL.

The chain recombines TRBV12-3 or TRBV12-4 with TRBJ2-1, with 7 bases aligning to TRBD1. This CDR3 has 14 amino acids. Losses at the gene ends were 5 bases for V and 2 bases for J; bases not matched to a gene: 3. This CDR3 reads CASSQGTAYNEQFF. CDR3 nucleotide sequence: TGTGCCAGCAGTCAAGGGACAGCCTACAATGAGCAGTTCTTC.

The chain employs TRBV5-1 and TRBJ2-3; no clear D. Germline CDR1 is SGHRS and CDR2 is YFSETQ. V was pared by 2 bases and J by 4 bases, with 8 bases between. This CDR3 has 13 residues. The CDR3 nucleotides are TGCGCCAGCAGCTTTGAGTCCCCAGATACGCAGTATTTT. This sequence encodes CASSFESPDTQYF.

V usage is TRBV20-1 and J usage is TRBJ2-1, with a tentative D call TRBD2 (5 bases). Trimming stripped 3 bases from V and 2 bases from J, with 8 bases between. The CDR3 totals 13 residues. Germline-derived CDR1 and CDR2 are DFQATT and SNEGSKA (reference sequence). CDR3 protein: CSASTGAYNEQFF. The CDR3 coding sequence is TGCAGTGCTAGTACCGGGGCCTACAATGAGCAGTTCTTC.

The V gene is TRBV29-1, the J gene TRBJ1-3, with TRBD1 matching over 8 bases. Germline trimming cut 7 bases from V and 2 bases from J; bases unmatched to any gene: 4. Germline CDR1 SQVTM, CDR2 ANQGSEA. The CDR3 contains 13 residues. The CDR3 DNA is TGCAGCGCCATGGACAGGGCTGGAAACACCATATATTTT. It codes for CSAMDRAGNTIYF. Full variable domain (remainder filled in from reference TRBV29-1 and TRBJ1-3): SAVISQKPSRDICQRGTSLTIQCQVDSQVTMMFWYRQQPGQSLTLIATANQGSEATYESGFVIDKFPISRPNLTFSTLTVSNMSPEDSSIYLCSAMDRAGNTIYFGEGSWLTVV.

The chain combines TRBV4-1 with TRBJ1-2, with TRBD1 identical over 8 bases. The ends lost 2 bases at V and 9 bases at J; junction bases unmatched: 8. The CDR3 loop spans 14 amino acids. The germline V gene encodes CDR1 MGHRA and CDR2 YSYEKL. Here the CDR3 DNA reads TGCGCCAGCAGCCAAACCGGGACAGGTGTTAGCTACACCTTC. Its protein is CASSQTGTGVSYTF.

Only a few counts were recorded for this clonotype. The V and J genes are TRBV5-6 and TRBJ1-5; 7 bases match TRBD1. The CDR3 extends over 17 amino acids. The germline V gene encodes CDR1 SGHDT and CDR2 YYEEEE. J was trimmed by 0 bases and V by 1 base; bases with no gene match: 7. In nucleotides, the CDR3 is TGTGCCAGCAGCTTGTCCAGGGGGATTAATAGCAATCAGCCCCAGCATTTT. Encoded protein: CASSLSRGINSNQPQHF. Full variable domain (rest looked up from reference TRBV5-6 and TRBJ1-5): DAGVTQSPTHLIKTRGQQVTLRCSPKSGHDTVSWYQQALGQGPQFIFQYYEEEERQRGNFPDRFSGHQFPNYSSELNVNALLLGDSALYLCASSLSRGINSNQPQHFGDGTRLSIL.

The chain joins TRBV20-1 to TRBJ2-5; 10 nucleotides align to TRBD2. The CDR3 loop spans 14 amino acids. CDR1 is DFQATT and CDR2 is SNEGSKA in the germline V gene (reference sequence). After removal of 7 bases from V and 5 bases from J, the junction contained 10 bases not matched to a gene. The CDR3, as DNA: TGCAGTGGTCAAGCGGGGGGGGAGTCGGAGACCCAGTACTTC. Translating gives CSGQAGGESETQYF.

J is TRBJ1-1 and V is TRBV5-1; 8 nucleotides line up with TRBD1. The V segment lost 4 bases and the J segment 11 bases; nucleotides outside the gene matches: 16. The CDR3 covers 15 residues. Germline-derived CDR1 and CDR2 are SGHRS and YFSETQ. CDR3 in DNA: TGCGCCAGCAGCCCACCTGCGGGACAGGCCCGTGTCGCTTTCTTT. Its translation: CASSPPAGQARVAFF.

The chain recombines TRBV5-4 with TRBJ2-7; 8 bases match TRBD2. The germline V gene has CDR1 SGHNT and CDR2 YYREEE (reference sequence). J lost 6 bases, V lost 0 bases, and 11 bases had no gene match. There are 16 residues in the CDR3. The CDR3 DNA reads as TGTGCCAGCAGCTTGGGGGGCGGGGGGCTCACTCTCGAGCAGTACTTC. It is translated as CASSLGGGGLTLEQYF.

The genes are TRBV19 and TRBJ2-2; D is unclear. V gave up 3 bases and J gave up 6 bases, with 11 bases separating them. CDR1 is LNHDA and CDR2 is SQIVND in the germline V gene (reference sequence). CDR3 size: 14 residues. As DNA, the CDR3 is TGTGCCAGTAGTATTGCCTCCCCTTCCGGGGAGCTGTTTTTT. Translated, it gives CASSIASPSGELFF.

J is TRBJ1-2 and V is TRBV12-3 or TRBV12-4; TRBD1 agrees at 8 bases. The CDR3 extends over 14 amino acids. V lost 2 bases, J lost 8 bases, and 7 bases stayed unmatched. This chain's CDR3 is CASSLRQGWWGYTF. The CDR3 bases are TGTGCCAGCAGTTTAAGACAGGGGTGGTGGGGCTACACCTTC.

The chain recombines TRBV11-2 with TRBJ2-3; 9 bases fit TRBD1. This CDR3 spans 12 amino acids. V gave up 5 bases and J gave up 9 bases; unmatched junction bases: 3. The V gene's germline CDR1 is SGHAT and CDR2 FQNNGV. The CDR3 region has the DNA TGTGCCAGCAGCCGGGACAGGGCAACGCAGTATTTT. Protein: CASSRDRATQYF.

The V and J genes are TRBV24-1 and TRBJ2-5; 7 nucleotides agree with TRBD1. CDR1 KGHDR and CDR2 SFDVKD come from the germline V gene. The CDR3 is made up of 14 amino acids. With 4 bases clipped from V and 5 bases from J, the junction kept 6 bases outside the gene matches. The chain's CDR3 is CATSDPARGETQYF. The CDR3, as DNA: TGTGCCACCAGTGACCCCGCCAGGGGGGAGACCCAGTACTTC.

This clonotype was counted only a few times. This sequence joins TRBV5-4 and TRBJ1-6, with 7 positions matching TRBD1. Looked up from germline, CDR1 is SGHNT and CDR2 is YYREEE (reference sequence). V lost 0 bases to trimming and J lost 4 bases; unmatched junction nucleotides: 4. The CDR3 loop spans 16 amino acids. The CDR3 DNA reads as TGTGCCAGCAGCTTGGCCAAGACAGGGTATAATTCACCCCTCCACTTT. Its translation is CASSLAKTGYNSPLHF.

V gene TRBV6-2 or TRBV6-3 combines with J gene TRBJ2-3, with 9 bases fitting TRBD2. The CDR3 runs 16 residues. Trimming at V came to 5 bases and at J to 3 bases, leaving 9 bases not matched to a gene. Germline lookup yields CDR1 MNHEY and CDR2 SVGEGT. The CDR3 reads CASSDRGLANTDTQYF. The CDR3 nucleotides read TGTGCCAGCAGTGACCGAGGACTAGCGAATACAGATACGCAGTATTTT.

J is TRBJ2-1 and V is TRBV29-1; 8 nucleotides agree with TRBD2. Trimming removed 7 bases from V and 7 bases from J; junction bases left unmatched: 12. The CDR3 covers 14 residues. Germline CDR1 and CDR2: SQVTM and ANQGSEA. The DNA of the CDR3 is TGCAGCGGAGGGCAAGCGGGGGCCGGGAATGAGCAGTTCTTC. As protein: CSGGQAGAGNEQFF.

The chain uses TRBV19 and TRBJ2-2; no clear D gene. Trimming removed 6 bases from V and 5 bases from J, with 19 bases in between. Per the germline V gene, CDR1 is LNHDA and CDR2 is SQIVND (reference sequence). This CDR3 spans 16 amino acids. The CDR3 protein is CASSPSVSALTGELFF. The CDR3 DNA reads as TGTGCCAGTAGCCCTTCAGTGTCTGCCTTAACCGGGGAGCTGTTTTTT.

The rearrangement joins TRBV3-1 to TRBJ1-1, with TRBD1 matching over 12 bases. The CDR3 consists of 17 residues. V trimming: 1 base; J trimming: 2 bases; junction bases outside the gene matches: 5. Germline V lookup: CDR1 LGHDT, CDR2 YNNKEL (reference sequence). CDR3 DNA: TGTGCCAGCAGCCAAGGCGGGGACAGGGGGCCTAACACTGAAGCTTTCTTT. Amino acid sequence: CASSQGGDRGPNTEAFF. Based on the CDR3 plus reference TRBV3-1 and TRBJ1-1, the full variable domain is DTAVSQTPKYLVTQMGNDKSIKCEQNLGHDTMYWYKQDSKKFLKIMFSYNNKELIINETVPNRFSPKSPDKAHLNLHINSLELGDSAVYFCASSQGGDRGPNTEAFFGQGTRLTVV.